Listed here are 30 T cell receptor beta chains from one sample, sequenced in a study of blood T cells in healthy people across ages. The use of a sample-barcoded 5' primer and a J-beta primer mix characterized a second PCR of 7 to 11 cycles. Each CDR3 protein is one row after TCRdb ran MiXCR on the 5' RACE reads. The sample lists approximately 800,000 distinct CDR3 sequences, under 40% occurring once. Sequencing used blood. The receptors come from a man aged 18 to 35 in good health.

This clonotype appeared many times. This chain connects TRBV29-1 to TRBJ2-7; weak D call: TRBD2 (5 bases). Germline CDR1 SQVTM, CDR2 ANQGSEA. The germline V and J ends were trimmed by 4 bases and 0 bases, with 10 bases remaining between them. This CDR3 region has 13 residues. The CDR3: CSVVTRDSYEQYF. The CDR3 DNA follows: TGCAGCGTTGTTACCCGGGACTCCTACGAGCAGTACTTC.

The rearrangement uses TRBV7-6 and TRBJ2-5, with 8 bases aligning to TRBD2. Per germline, CDR1 SGHVS and CDR2 FNYEAQ. This CDR3 spans 16 amino acids. The V and J ends lost 3 bases and 7 bases, in that order; junction bases with no gene match: 13. DNA for the CDR3: TGTGCCAGCAGCTTTCCCCCACCCGAGCGGGGGCGGACCCAGTACTTC. Translation: CASSFPPPERGRTQYF.

The J gene is TRBJ1-4, the V gene TRBV12-3 or TRBV12-4, with D maybe TRBD1 (6 bases). The CDR3 covers 16 residues. The ends were cut back, 9 bases at V and 8 bases at J, with 25 bases in the middle. CDR3 sequence (DNA): TGTGCCAGTGCAAATCGGGGGCGTGGGACGGGGGAAAAACTGTTTTTT. Its translation: CASANRGRGTGEKLFF.

The rearrangement links TRBV27 to TRBJ2-1, with D perhaps TRBD1 or TRBD2 (5 bases each). The J call may be wrong; the DNA end is better matched by TRBJ2-7. CDR1 is MNHEY and CDR2 is SMNVEV in the germline V gene (reference sequence). The CDR3 spans 17 residues. The CDR3 sequence: CASSYRLGVTSHNEQYF. Written as DNA, the CDR3 is TGTGCCAGCAGTTATCGTTTGGGGGTCACCTCACACAATGAGCAGTACTTC.

The rearrangement uses TRBV15 and TRBJ2-7; tentatively, D is TRBD1 or TRBD2 (5 bases each). This CDR3 is 14 amino acids long. Germline CDR1 LNHNV, CDR2 YYDKDF (reference sequence). The ends were cut back, 0 bases at V and 2 bases at J, with 8 bases in the middle. The CDR3, as DNA: TGTGCCACCAGCAGAGACGAGGGACCCTACGAGCAGTACTTC. Translated, it gives CATSRDEGPYEQYF.

The chain employs TRBV7-2 and TRBJ2-3; D gene unclear. CDR1 is SGHTA and CDR2 is FQGNSA in the germline V gene. V was clipped by 5 bases and J by 3 bases, with 9 bases between them. The CDR3 runs 13 residues. The CDR3 loop reads CASSIDGTDTQYF. The CDR3 DNA reads as TGTGCCAGCAGCATAGACGGGACAGATACGCAGTATTTT.

The rearrangement uses TRBV28 and TRBJ2-1; tentative D call: TRBD2 (5 bases). This CDR3 region has 15 residues. V lost 3 bases to trimming and J lost 7 bases, with 16 bases between them. CDR1 is MDHEN and CDR2 is SYDVKM in the germline V gene. The CDR3 DNA is TGTGCCAGCAGTTTGGCGGGCCTCTTGGAGAATGAGCAGTTCTTC. Its translation is CASSLAGLLENEQFF.

The gene calls are TRBV7-9 and TRBJ2-4; no reliable D call. CDR1 and CDR2 from the germline V gene are SEHNR and FQNEAQ (reference sequence). The ends were cut back, 4 bases at V and 0 bases at J, with 10 bases in the middle. The CDR3 sequence is 15 residues long. This CDR3 reads CASSSAWTAKNIQYF. In DNA form, the CDR3 reads TGTGCCAGCAGCTCCGCATGGACAGCCAAAAACATTCAGTACTTC.

The table lists this clonotype with many counts. The chain couples TRBV12-3 or TRBV12-4 to TRBJ2-1, with D perhaps TRBD2 (6 bases). V lost 7 bases and J lost 3, with 19 bases in between. The length of the CDR3 is 16 residues. DNA for the CDR3: TGTGCCAGCACCCCCCGTCGTGGAGGGGACTACAATGAGCAGTTCTTC. It is translated as CASTPRRGGDYNEQFF.

As regards this clonotype: Possible read error: a much larger clone is one base away. V is TRBV7-2 and J is TRBJ2-3; 9 bases match TRBD2. With 8 bases clipped from V and 8 bases from J, the junction kept 14 bases outside the gene matches. This CDR3 is built from 15 residues. The V gene's germline CDR1 is SGHTA and CDR2 FQGNSA. The CDR3 nucleotides are TGTGCCAGCGGAGAGGCTAGCGGGGCGGGAGGTACGCAGTATTTT. It specifies CASGEASGAGGTQYF. Combining the CDR3 with reference TRBV7-2 and TRBJ2-3 gives the whole variable domain GAGVSQSPSNKVTEKGKDVELRCDPISGHTALYWYRQSLGQGLEFLIYFQGNSAPDKSGLPSDRFSAERTGGSVSTLTIQRTQQEDSAVYLCASGEASGAGGTQYFGPGTRLTVL.

This clonotype came up a few times. V gene TRBV5-5 combines with J gene TRBJ1-6; 11 bases fit TRBD1. V dropped 5 bases and J dropped 6; count of bases not matched to a gene: 13. The CDR3 sequence is 18 residues long. Germline loops: CDR1 SGHKS, CDR2 YYEKEE (reference sequence). CDR3 sequence: CASRQADRGQFGNSPLHF. DNA for the CDR3: TGTGCCAGCAGGCAGGCGGACAGGGGGCAATTCGGTAATTCACCCCTCCACTTT.

The sample holds a few counts of this clonotype. The J gene is TRBJ1-2, the V gene TRBV4-3; D may be TRBD1 (6 bases). Germline lookup yields CDR1 LGHNA and CDR2 YSLEER. This CDR3 spans 13 amino acids. V was trimmed by 3 bases and J by 4 bases, leaving 9 bases between them. The CDR3 DNA is TGCGCCAGCAGCCATAACAGGGCCTATGGCTACACCTTC. Its translation: CASSHNRAYGYTF.

The chain employs TRBV27 and TRBJ1-4, with a tentative D call TRBD1 (5 bases). Germline assignment: CDR1 MNHEY and CDR2 SMNVEV (reference sequence). This CDR3 region has 16 residues. The V end was cut by 6 bases, the J end by 7 bases, with 21 bases between. CDR3 protein: CASRPLLRDGIEKLFF. The CDR3 DNA sequence: TGTGCCAGCAGACCCCTCCTCCGGGACGGAATTGAAAAACTGTTTTTT.

In this sample, this clonotype turned up a few times. This chain connects TRBV7-9 to TRBJ2-3, with 7 bases aligning to TRBD1. Per the germline V gene, CDR1 is SEHNR and CDR2 is FQNEAQ (reference sequence). The V gene end was trimmed by 6 bases and the J gene end by 4 bases; junction bases not matched to a gene: 10. The CDR3 covers 15 residues. CDR3 protein: CASRGGGHPADTQYF. In DNA, the CDR3 is TGTGCCAGCAGAGGGGGCGGGCATCCGGCAGATACGCAGTATTTT. The entire variable domain, with the rest obtained from reference TRBV7-9 and TRBJ2-3, is as follows: DTGVSQNPRHKITKRGQNVTFRCDPISEHNRLYWYRQTLGQGPEFLTYFQNEAQLEKSRLLSDRFSAERPKGSFSTLEIQRTEQGDSAMYLCASRGGGHPADTQYFGPGTRLTVL.

This clonotype has a handful of counts. The rearrangement links TRBV4-3 to TRBJ1-5; 9 bases are shared with TRBD1. The CDR3 extends over 15 amino acids. Trimming took 3 bases from V and 4 from J; bases not matched to a gene: 4. Germline CDR1 is LGHNA and CDR2 is YSLEER. The CDR3 DNA reads TGCGCCAGCAGCCAGGGGACAGGGACTAATCAGCCCCAGCATTTT. It specifies CASSQGTGTNQPQHF.

The J gene is TRBJ2-2, the V gene TRBV20-1; 7 bases map to TRBD1. The CDR3 runs to 14 residues. CDR1 is DFQATT, CDR2 SNEGSKA, per germline (reference sequence). With 5 bases clipped from V and 3 bases from J, the junction kept 6 bases outside the gene matches. In DNA, the CDR3 is TGCAGTGCTTTACAGGGGTCTGACACCGGGGAGCTGTTTTTT. This translates into CSALQGSDTGELFF.

This clonotype was observed a handful of times. This sequence joins TRBV27 and TRBJ2-1, with D perhaps TRBD2 (6 bases). CDR1 is MNHEY and CDR2 is SMNVEV in the germline V gene (reference sequence). Trimming took 5 bases from V and 2 from J, leaving 13 bases between them. The length of the CDR3 is 15 residues. The CDR3 region is CASSPGGGTYNEQFF. CDR3 sequence (DNA): TGTGCCAGCAGTCCAGGTGGGGGGACCTACAATGAGCAGTTCTTC.

Turning to this clonotype: Being one base from a much bigger clone, this may be a read error. The chain links TRBV20-1 to TRBJ1-5; TRBD1 is a possible D gene (5 bases). Trimming cost V 1 base and J 1 base, with 14 bases left between them. CDR3 length: 16 amino acids. The V gene's germline CDR1 is DFQATT and CDR2 SNEGSKA (reference sequence). The CDR3 sequence is CSARGWQGSSNQPQHF. CDR3 DNA sequence: TGCAGTGCTAGAGGTTGGCAGGGTTCGAGCAATCAGCCCCAGCATTTT.

At least ten counts were recorded for this clonotype. The chain uses TRBV12-3 or TRBV12-4 and TRBJ2-1; weak D call: TRBD1 (5 bases). The CDR3 is 12 amino acids. Trimming took 6 bases from V and 5 from J, leaving 8 bases between them. CDR3 in amino acids: CASRLTDNEQFF. Written as DNA, the CDR3 is TGTGCCAGCAGACTGACAGACAATGAGCAGTTCTTC.

The chain carries TRBV27 and TRBJ2-7; a weak D match, TRBD1 (6 bases). Between the trimmed V and J ends, which lost 0 bases and 1 base, there was a span of 10 bases. Germline loops: CDR1 MNHEY, CDR2 SMNVEV (reference sequence). The CDR3 contains 15 residues. Here the CDR3 DNA reads TGTGCCAGCAGTTTATCCGTCAGGGGTTCCTACGAGCAGTACTTC. Translation gives CASSLSVRGSYEQYF.

There are a few counts of this clonotype. DNA for the CDR3: TGTGCCAGCAGTAGAGGACAGGTCATGAATGAAAAACTGTTTTTT. It is translated as CASSRGQVMNEKLFF. The V gene is TRBV2, the J gene TRBJ1-4, with TRBD1 identical over 7 bases. V gave up 5 bases and J gave up 5 bases; unmatched junction bases: 8. CDR1 and CDR2 from the germline V gene are SNHLY and FYNNEI. The CDR3 runs 15 residues.

This clonotype was detected only a few times. This chain connects TRBV30 to TRBJ1-6; TRBD1 agrees at 8 bases. Germline-derived CDR1 and CDR2 are GTSNPN and SVGIG (reference sequence). The CDR3 loop spans 17 amino acids. Germline trimming cut 2 bases from V and 1 base from J; bases unmatched to any gene: 7. The CDR3 DNA reads as TGTGCCTGGAGTCCCCGGGACAGGAGGTCCTATAATTCACCCCTCCACTTT. Residues: CAWSPRDRRSYNSPLHF.

The rearrangement links TRBV20-1 to TRBJ2-3; TRBD1 matches 8 bases. After removal of 3 bases from V and 3 bases from J, the junction contained 8 bases not matched to a gene. Germline-derived CDR1 and CDR2 are DFQATT and SNEGSKA (reference sequence). The CDR3 covers 15 residues. In DNA form, the CDR3 reads TGCAGTGCTAGGGGTTCAGGGGGCTGGACAGATACGCAGTATTTT. Amino acids: CSARGSGGWTDTQYF.

V and J are TRBV6-2 or TRBV6-3 and TRBJ1-1, with 8 bases fitting TRBD1. V lost 8 bases to trimming and J lost 3 bases; unmatched junction nucleotides: 8. CDR1 is MNHEY, CDR2 SVGEGT, per germline. The CDR3 spans 14 residues. CDR3 DNA: TGTGCCAGCGGTCAGGGGGCTTTGGACACTGAAGCTTTCTTT. Its protein product is CASGQGALDTEAFF.

This rearrangement joins TRBV6-6 to TRBJ2-5, with D maybe TRBD2 (5 bases). The end of the DNA is better explained by TRBJ2-7, so the J call may be wrong. This CDR3 contains 14 residues. Germline V CDR1 and CDR2: MNHNY, SVGAGI (reference sequence). As DNA, the CDR3 is TGTGCCAGCAGTTACGAGGGTTCTTCCTACGAGCAGTACTTC. It yields the protein CASSYEGSSYEQYF.

This clonotype was recorded many times. The gene calls are TRBV7-2 and TRBJ2-3; D is unresolved. Between the trimmed V and J ends, which lost 5 bases and 0 bases, there was a span of 15 bases. The V gene's germline CDR1 is SGHTA and CDR2 FQGNSA. The CDR3 is 16 amino acids. The CDR3 nucleotides read TGTGCCAGCAGCGACAACGTCCTCCGGAGCACAGATACGCAGTATTTT. This gives the protein CASSDNVLRSTDTQYF. Full variable domain (missing parts from reference TRBV7-2 and TRBJ2-3): GAGVSQSPSNKVTEKGKDVELRCDPISGHTALYWYRQSLGQGLEFLIYFQGNSAPDKSGLPSDRFSAERTGGSVSTLTIQRTQQEDSAVYLCASSDNVLRSTDTQYFGPGTRLTVL.

The table lists this clonotype with a few counts. This sequence joins TRBV5-5 and TRBJ2-7, with 7 bases that match TRBD1. The V gene end was trimmed by 3 bases and the J gene end by 6 bases; junction bases not matched to a gene: 6. Germline values: CDR1 SGHKS, CDR2 YYEKEE (reference sequence). This CDR3 region has 13 residues. The CDR3 DNA reads as TGTGCCAGCAGCTGGGGACAGAAAGGCGAGCAGTACTTC. This gives the protein CASSWGQKGEQYF.

This chain connects TRBV20-1 to TRBJ2-4; 16 nucleotides align to TRBD2. With the DNA end fitting TRBJ2-5 better, the J assignment may be wrong. The CDR3 spans 17 residues. Germline V lookup: CDR1 DFQATT, CDR2 SNEGSKA (reference sequence). CDR3: CSASRGTSGGAAETQYF. CDR3 nucleotides: TGCAGTGCTAGTCGGGGGACTAGCGGGGGGGCCGCAGAGACCCAGTACTTC.

The CDR3 sequence is CASSPRGGLREQFF. The CDR3, as DNA: TGTGCCAGCAGCCCGAGAGGGGGGCTCCGTGAGCAGTTCTTC. This rearrangement joins TRBV7-8 to TRBJ2-1; D possibly matches TRBD1 or TRBD2 (6 bases each). V dropped 5 bases and J dropped 9 bases, with 17 bases sitting between them. Germline-derived CDR1 and CDR2 are SGHVS and FQNEAQ. The CDR3 loop spans 14 amino acids. The full variable domain, in which reference TRBV7-8 and TRBJ2-1 provide the parts outside the CDR3, is GAGVSQSPRYKVAKRGQDVALRCDPISGHVSLFWYQQALGQGPEFLTYFQNEAQLDKSGLPSDRFFAERPEGSVSTLKIQRTQQEDSAVYLCASSPRGGLREQFFGPGTRLTVL.

The table lists this clonotype with a count of one. The V and J genes are TRBV4-3 and TRBJ2-3; D gene ambiguous. Germline values: CDR1 LGHNA, CDR2 YSLEER. This CDR3 spans 14 amino acids. Trimming shortened V by 0 bases and J by 6 bases, and 10 bases separated the two germline ends. The CDR3 bases are TGCGCCAGCAGCCAAGAGGGATACTGGGATACGCAGTATTTT. This gives the protein CASSQEGYWDTQYF.